This passage covers 14 T cell receptor beta chains from one sample sequenced in a study of cytomegalovirus exposure and HLA in healthy donors. Researchers ran the PCR with 60 Vbeta and 13 Jbeta primers. Using immunoSEQ multiplex PCR, the repertoire was profiled, and TCRdb retains in-frame clones only, with some absent. The profile shows around 140,000 clones, around four fifths of them singletons. Sample: PBMCs. These receptor sequences come from a man in his forties in good health and CMV-seronegative.

In its sample, this clone was seen a few times. The chain employs TRBV7-9 and TRBJ2-4; TRBD2 is a possible D gene (6 bases). CDR1 and CDR2 (germline): SEHNR, FQNEAQ (reference sequence). Trimming pared 5 bases from V and 3 bases from J, leaving 14 bases between. The CDR3 length is 15 residues. The CDR3 loop reads CASSRMGLNKNIQYF. DNA for the CDR3: TGTGCCAGCAGCCGAATGGGACTGAACAAAAACATTCAGTACTTC.

The chain recombines TRBV5-4 with TRBJ2-3; the match to TRBD2 covers 8 bases. The CDR3 extends over 16 amino acids. The J segment lost 4 bases and the V segment lost 4 bases, leaving 11 bases of the junction unmatched. Germline CDR1 reads SGHNT; CDR2 reads YYREEE (reference sequence). CDR3 bases: TGTGCCAGCAGCCCAAATGACGGGGGGGCAGCAGATACGCAGTATTTT. Translation: CASSPNDGGAADTQYF. Complete variable domain (other parts from reference TRBV5-4 and TRBJ2-3): ETGVTQSPTHLIKTRGQQVTLRCSSQSGHNTVSWYQQALGQGPQFIFQYYREEENGRGNFPPRFSGLQFPNYSSELNVNALELDDSALYLCASSPNDGGAADTQYFGPGTRLTVL.

The chain combines TRBV28 with TRBJ2-7; 7 bases agree with TRBD1. Trimming took 0 bases from V and 6 from J; bases not matched to a gene: 5. CDR3 length: 14 residues. Per germline, CDR1 MDHEN and CDR2 SYDVKM. CDR3 loop: CASSLWTGLAEQYF. The CDR3 nucleotides read TGTGCCAGCAGTTTATGGACAGGGTTGGCCGAGCAGTACTTC.

The chain employs TRBV9 and TRBJ2-7; 7 bases agree with TRBD1. This CDR3 region has 13 residues. The germline CDR1 and CDR2 sequences are SGDLS and YYNGEE. The V gene end was trimmed by 3 bases and the J gene end by 3 bases; junction bases not matched to a gene: 3. CDR3 loop: CASSGWDSYEQYF. Written as DNA, the CDR3 is TGTGCCAGCAGCGGATGGGACAGCTACGAGCAGTACTTC.

CDR3 DNA: TGTGCCAGCAGCCAGGGGGACATCAGCAATGAGCAGTTCTTC. Protein: CASSQGDISNEQFF. The rearrangement joins TRBV5-4 to TRBJ2-1; TRBD1 matches 7 bases. CDR1 SGHNT and CDR2 YYREEE come from the germline V gene (reference sequence). The CDR3 loop spans 14 amino acids. The junction had 7 bases not matched to a gene; V was cut back by 4 bases and J by 6 bases.

The J gene is TRBJ1-3, the V gene TRBV5-1; 7 positions match TRBD1. The CDR3 extends over 16 amino acids. The V and J ends lost 4 bases and 0 bases, in that order; junction bases with no gene match: 7. Per the germline V gene, CDR1 is SGHRS and CDR2 is YFSETQ. CDR3 sequence: CASSLRQGSSGNTIYF. The CDR3 DNA is TGCGCCAGCAGCCTTAGACAGGGCAGCTCTGGAAACACCATATATTTT.

The chain has TRBV28 and TRBJ2-7, with D possibly TRBD1 on 5 matching bases. The germline V gene encodes CDR1 MDHEN and CDR2 SYDVKM. This CDR3 region has 16 residues. Trimming cost V 6 bases and J 2 bases, with 20 bases left between them. The CDR3 DNA reads TGTGCCAGCAGCCCGGGCTTGGGGCTCGAAACCTACGAGCAGTACTTC. Its protein is CASSPGLGLETYEQYF.

The chain employs TRBV5-6 and TRBJ2-3; weak D call: TRBD1 (5 bases). The V end was cut by 1 base, the J end by 4 bases, with 13 bases between. Germline V lookup: CDR1 SGHDT, CDR2 YYEEEE. The CDR3 runs 15 residues. The CDR3 region is CASSLMGLEADTQYF. The DNA for the CDR3 is TGTGCCAGCAGCTTGATGGGGCTAGAGGCAGATACGCAGTATTTT.

This rearrangement joins TRBV27 to TRBJ2-7; 7 nucleotides agree with TRBD2. Germline V CDR1 and CDR2: MNHEY, SMNVEV (reference sequence). V was pared by 7 bases and J by 5 bases, with 8 bases of the junction left unmatched. This CDR3 has 13 residues. The CDR3 nucleotides read TGTGCCAGCACGCAGCGGGGCGGGGACGAGCAGTACTTC. The encoded protein is CASTQRGGDEQYF.

The V gene is TRBV4-1, the J gene TRBJ2-3, with D unclear. This CDR3 region has 16 residues. Germline lookup yields CDR1 MGHRA and CDR2 YSYEKL. Trimming shortened V by 0 bases and J by 0 bases, and 10 bases separated the two germline ends. CDR3 amino acids: CASSQDPGASTDTQYF. The DNA for the CDR3 is TGCGCCAGCAGCCAAGATCCCGGAGCTAGCACAGATACGCAGTATTTT.

This chain links TRBV9 with TRBJ2-7; 10 nucleotides agree with TRBD2. The trim removed 4 bases at V and 2 bases at J, leaving 6 bases unmatched. The CDR3 extends over 15 amino acids. CDR1 and CDR2 from the germline V gene are SGDLS and YYNGEE. CDR3 DNA: TGTGCCAGCAGCCCCCGGACTAGCGGCGCCTACGAGCAGTACTTC. Its translation is CASSPRTSGAYEQYF. The whole variable domain, filled in from reference TRBV9 and TRBJ2-7, reads DSGVTQTPKHLITATGQRVTLRCSPRSGDLSVYWYQQSLDQGLQFLIQYYNGEERAKGNILERFSAQQFPDLHSELNLSSLELGDSALYFCASSPRTSGAYEQYFGPGTRLTVT.

The CDR3 DNA reads TGTGCCAGCAGCTTACAGGGCTCTGAAGCTTTCTTT. This codes for CASSLQGSEAFF. The chain joins TRBV7-2 to TRBJ1-1; a weak D match, TRBD1 (5 bases). Germline lookup yields CDR1 SGHTA and CDR2 FQGNSA. Deletions cut 2 bases from V and 6 bases from J, with 7 bases between. The CDR3 runs 12 residues.

This clone was found a few times. The V and J genes are TRBV19 and TRBJ2-1; possibly TRBD2 for D (6 bases). V was clipped by 4 bases and J by 9 bases, with 13 bases between them. In germline, CDR1 is LNHDA, CDR2 SQIVND (reference sequence). This CDR3 region has 13 residues. CDR3 nucleotide sequence: TGTGCCAGTAGTAGGGTAGGAGGGAGTGAGCAGTTCTTC. As protein: CASSRVGGSEQFF.

This clone appeared a single time. This rearrangement joins TRBV7-9 to TRBJ1-2; 7 bases match TRBD1. Per the germline V gene, CDR1 is SEHNR and CDR2 is FQNEAQ (reference sequence). The CDR3 sequence is 14 residues long. With V trimmed by 1 base and J by 7 bases, 6 bases remained unmatched. The DNA for the CDR3 is TGTGCCAGCAGCTTAGTAGGCAGGGGGGCTGGCTACACCTTC. It is translated as CASSLVGRGAGYTF.